This TCR beta chain was sequenced for a study of blood T cell repertoires in COVID-19. The V and J ends lost 2 bases and 6 bases respectively, with 13 bases between them. The CDR3 is 14 amino acids. CDR1 and CDR2 (germline): MNHEY, SMNVEV (reference sequence). As handled by the study authors: Researchers report that nucleated cell counts were estimated from reference gene primer amplification. This table comes from immunoSEQ multiplex PCR, and its TCRdb copy is limited to in-frame clones, with some not included. V, J and clone size derive from that table, while D and trimming were established from the DNA sequence. The sample has roughly 290,000 clones, approximately 83% seen once.

The sequenced sample was PBMCs or T cells enriched from blood (not recorded which). V is TRBV27 and J is TRBJ1-1; no clear D. This receptor was taken from a woman aged 25 to 39 who had recovered from COVID-19. The CDR3 is CASSLDSGTAEAFF. DNA of the CDR3: TGTGCCAGCAGTTTAGATTCAGGCACGGCTGAAGCTTTCTTT.